Below, 8 T cell receptor beta chains from the same sample are listed, as sequenced in a study of blood T cell repertoires in COVID-19. Here immunoSEQ multiplex PCR was the method, and the copy in TCRdb shows in-frame clones only, minus some. The table lists roughly 130,000 clones, about four fifths of them singletons, with 12% in the top ten. The sequencing sample was made of peripheral blood. The receptors come from a woman aged 60-70 years with acute or convalescent COVID-19.

V usage is TRBV6-5 and J usage is TRBJ1-2, with D perhaps TRBD1 (5 bases). The V and J ends lost 2 bases and 8 bases respectively, with 12 bases between them. This CDR3 comprises 13 residues. The germline V gene encodes CDR1 MNHEY and CDR2 SVGAGI. Written as DNA, the CDR3 is TGTGCCAGCAGTTACAGCGGGACGGCCGGCTACACCTTC. It is translated as CASSYSGTAGYTF.

J is TRBJ1-4 and V is TRBV7-9; D possibly corresponds to TRBD1 (6 bases). Germline V gene sequence: CDR1 SEHNR, CDR2 FQNEAQ (reference sequence). The CDR3 spans 14 residues. V dropped 2 bases and J dropped 6 bases, with 10 bases sitting between them. The CDR3: CASSLQGRDEKLFF. The DNA of the CDR3 is TGTGCCAGCAGCTTACAGGGGCGAGATGAAAAACTGTTTTTT.

V is TRBV1 and J is TRBJ2-1; TRBD1, the table's D call, lacks a check against the DNA. TRBV1 is flagged as a pseudogene. This CDR3 has 18 residues. CDR3 sequence: CTSSQVSGQGVSYNEQFF. As DNA, the CDR3 is TGCACCAGCAGCCAAGTTTCTGGCCAGGGGGTATCCTACAATGAGCAGTTCTTC.

In its sample, this clone was seen a few times. The V gene is TRBV24-1, the J gene TRBJ1-1; 7 bases agree with TRBD1. After removal of 2 bases from V and 11 bases from J, the junction contained 7 bases not matched to a gene. There are 13 residues in the CDR3. Germline V lookup: CDR1 KGHDR, CDR2 SFDVKD. The CDR3 DNA sequence: TGTGCCACCAGTGATTCGATGACAGGGCGTGCTTTCTTT. Its protein is CATSDSMTGRAFF.

The chain has TRBV2 and TRBJ1-6; unclear D gene. CDR3 size: 14 residues. V lost 8 bases and J lost 4, with 12 bases in between. Germline values: CDR1 SNHLY, CDR2 FYNNEI. The CDR3 nucleotides read TGTGCCAGCGGTACCCAGGTGTATAATTCACCCCTCCACTTT. It encodes CASGTQVYNSPLHF.

V and J are TRBV3-1 (or the pseudogene TRBV3-2) and TRBJ1-2; possibly TRBD1 for D (6 bases). Germline V gene lookup returns CDR1 LGHDT and CDR2 YNNKEL (reference sequence). Trimming took 0 bases from V and 8 from J, leaving 13 bases between them. The CDR3 loop spans 14 amino acids. CDR3 nucleotides: TGTGCCAGCAGCCAAGATCATACAGGGCGAGGCTACACCTTC. It specifies CASSQDHTGRGYTF.

This chain links TRBV11-2 with TRBJ1-1, with D uncertain. With 5 bases removed from V and 0 bases from J, the gap between germline ends came to 10 bases. Germline V gene data show CDR1 as SGHAT and CDR2 as FQNNGV. This CDR3 is built from 14 residues. CDR3 in amino acids: CASSPGRLNTEAFF. Written as DNA, the CDR3 is TGTGCCAGCAGCCCCGGGAGGCTGAACACTGAAGCTTTCTTT.

The V and J genes are TRBV25-1 and TRBJ1-3; D ambiguous. Trimming took off 1 base at V and 3 bases at J, with 7 bases between the two ends. Germline V CDR1 and CDR2: MGHDK, SYGVNS. The CDR3 is made up of 14 amino acids. The CDR3 sequence is CASSELGSGNTIYF. As DNA, the CDR3 is TGTGCCAGCAGTGAATTGGGCAGTGGAAACACCATATATTTT.